The clone carrying this T cell receptor beta chain is a singleton in its sample. The sample comes from a study of blood T cell repertoires in COVID-19. Assay: immunoSEQ multiplex PCR; the TCRdb copy retains only in-frame clones and omits some. This sample has approximately 150,000 clones; 84% occur once, and the top ten carry 9.5% to 13%. The sequence came from a man aged 65 to 85 with active or convalescent COVID-19. The sequenced sample was peripheral blood.

The CDR3 here is CASSLGQQLFF. CDR3 nucleotides: TGTGCCAGCAGCTTGGGACAGCAGCTGTTCTTC. The rearrangement uses TRBV3-1 (or the pseudogene TRBV3-2) and TRBJ2-1; 7 bases map to TRBD1. V dropped 5 bases and J dropped 15; count of bases not matched to a gene: 7. From germline, CDR1 is LGHDT and CDR2 YNNKEL (reference sequence). This CDR3 has 11 residues.